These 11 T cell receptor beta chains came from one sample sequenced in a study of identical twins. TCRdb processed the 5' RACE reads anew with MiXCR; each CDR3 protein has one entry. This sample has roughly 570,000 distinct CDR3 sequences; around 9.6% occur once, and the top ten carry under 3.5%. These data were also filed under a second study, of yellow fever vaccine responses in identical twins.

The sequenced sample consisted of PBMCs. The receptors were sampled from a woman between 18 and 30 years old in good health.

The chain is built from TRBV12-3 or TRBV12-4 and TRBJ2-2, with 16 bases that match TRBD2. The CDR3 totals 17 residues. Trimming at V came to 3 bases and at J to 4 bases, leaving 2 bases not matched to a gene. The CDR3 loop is CASSFGTSGGATGELFF. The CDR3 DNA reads TGTGCCAGCAGTTTCGGGACTAGCGGGGGGGCCACCGGGGAGCTGTTTTTT.

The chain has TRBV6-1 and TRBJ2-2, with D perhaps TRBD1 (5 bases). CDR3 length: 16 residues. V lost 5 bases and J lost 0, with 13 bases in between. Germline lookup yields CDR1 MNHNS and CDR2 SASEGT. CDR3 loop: CASSLKGFANTGELFF. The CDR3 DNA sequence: TGTGCCAGCAGTCTAAAGGGGTTCGCGAACACCGGGGAGCTGTTTTTT.

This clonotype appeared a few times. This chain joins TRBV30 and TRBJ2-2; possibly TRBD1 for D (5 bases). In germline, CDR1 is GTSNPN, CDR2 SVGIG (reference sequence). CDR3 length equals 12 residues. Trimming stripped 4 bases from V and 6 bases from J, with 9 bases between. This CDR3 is CAWTGLSGELFF. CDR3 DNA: TGTGCCTGGACAGGGTTGTCCGGGGAGCTGTTTTTT.

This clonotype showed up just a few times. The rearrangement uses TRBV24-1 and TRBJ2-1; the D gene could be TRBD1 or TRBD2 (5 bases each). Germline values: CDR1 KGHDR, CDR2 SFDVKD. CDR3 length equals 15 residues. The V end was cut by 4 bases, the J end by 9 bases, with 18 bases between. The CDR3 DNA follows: TGTGCCACCAGTGACCTGGGGGTCCCTTCCAGTGAGCAGTTCTTC. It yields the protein CATSDLGVPSSEQFF.

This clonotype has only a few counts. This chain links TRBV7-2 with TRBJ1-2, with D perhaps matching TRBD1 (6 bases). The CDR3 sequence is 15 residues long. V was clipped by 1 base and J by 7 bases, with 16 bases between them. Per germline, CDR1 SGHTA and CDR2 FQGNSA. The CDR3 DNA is TGTGCCAGCAGCTTAGATACGGGGGGCGGAGTTGGCTACACCTTC. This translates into CASSLDTGGGVGYTF.

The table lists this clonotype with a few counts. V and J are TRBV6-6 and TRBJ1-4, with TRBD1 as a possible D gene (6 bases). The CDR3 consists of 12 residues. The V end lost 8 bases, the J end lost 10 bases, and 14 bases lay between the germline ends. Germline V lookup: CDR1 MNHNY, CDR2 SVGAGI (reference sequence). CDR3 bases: TGTGCCAGCGGTCGGGACACTAGAAAACTGTTTTTT. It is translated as CASGRDTRKLFF.

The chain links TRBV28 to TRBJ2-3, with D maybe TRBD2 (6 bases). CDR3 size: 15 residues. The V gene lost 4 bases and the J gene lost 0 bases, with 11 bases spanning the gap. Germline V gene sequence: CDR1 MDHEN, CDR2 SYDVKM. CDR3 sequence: CASSSTGTSTDTQYF. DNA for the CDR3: TGTGCCAGCAGTTCCACCGGGACTAGCACAGATACGCAGTATTTT.

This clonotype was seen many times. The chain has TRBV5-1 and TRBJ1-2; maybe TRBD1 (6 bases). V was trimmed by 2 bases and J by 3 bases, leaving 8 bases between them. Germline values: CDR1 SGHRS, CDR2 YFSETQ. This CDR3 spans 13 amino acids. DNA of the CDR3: TGCGCCAGCAGCTTCTACAGGGACTATGGCTACACCTTC. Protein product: CASSFYRDYGYTF. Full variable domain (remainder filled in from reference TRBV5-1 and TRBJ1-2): KAGVTQTPRYLIKTRGQQVTLSCSPISGHRSVSWYQQTPGQGLQFLFEYFSETQRNKGNFPGRFSGRQFSNSRSEMNVSTLELGDSALYLCASSFYRDYGYTFGSGTRLTVV.

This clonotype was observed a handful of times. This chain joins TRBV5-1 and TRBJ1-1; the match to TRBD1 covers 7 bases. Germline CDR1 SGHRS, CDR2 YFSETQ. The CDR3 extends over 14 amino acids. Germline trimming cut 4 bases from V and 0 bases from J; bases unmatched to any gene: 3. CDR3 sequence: CASSATGVNTEAFF. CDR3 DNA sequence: TGCGCCAGCAGCGCAACAGGGGTGAACACTGAAGCTTTCTTT.

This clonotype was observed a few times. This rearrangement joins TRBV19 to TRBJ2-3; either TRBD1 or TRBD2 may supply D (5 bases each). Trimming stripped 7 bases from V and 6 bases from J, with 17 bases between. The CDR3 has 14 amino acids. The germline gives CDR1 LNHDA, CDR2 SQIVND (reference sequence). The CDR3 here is CASTPRGRRDTQYF. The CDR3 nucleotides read TGTGCCAGTACCCCACGGGGACGAAGGGATACGCAGTATTTT.

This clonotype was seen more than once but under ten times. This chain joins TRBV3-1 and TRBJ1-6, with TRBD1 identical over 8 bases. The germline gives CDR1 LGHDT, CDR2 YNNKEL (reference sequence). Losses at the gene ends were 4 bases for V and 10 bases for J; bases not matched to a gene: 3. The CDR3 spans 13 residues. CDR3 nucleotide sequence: TGTGCCAGCAGCCCGGACAGGGACTCACCCCTCCACTTT. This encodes CASSPDRDSPLHF.